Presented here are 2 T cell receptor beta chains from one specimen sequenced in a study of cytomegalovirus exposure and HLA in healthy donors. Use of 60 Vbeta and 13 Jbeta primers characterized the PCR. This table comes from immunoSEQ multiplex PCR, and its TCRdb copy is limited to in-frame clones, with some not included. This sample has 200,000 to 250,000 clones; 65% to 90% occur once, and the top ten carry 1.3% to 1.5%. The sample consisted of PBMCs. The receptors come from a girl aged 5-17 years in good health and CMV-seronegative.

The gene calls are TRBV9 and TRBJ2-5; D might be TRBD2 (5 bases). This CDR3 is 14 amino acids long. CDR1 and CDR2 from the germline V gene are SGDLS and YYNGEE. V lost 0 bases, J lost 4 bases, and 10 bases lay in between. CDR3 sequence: CASSVGTFVETQYF. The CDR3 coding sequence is TGTGCCAGCAGCGTAGGGACTTTTGTAGAGACCCAGTACTTC.

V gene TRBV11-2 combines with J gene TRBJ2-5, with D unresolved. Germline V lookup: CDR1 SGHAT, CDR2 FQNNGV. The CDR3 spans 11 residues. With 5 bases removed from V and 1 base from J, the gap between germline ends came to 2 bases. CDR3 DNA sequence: TGTGCCAGCAGCCTCCAAGAGACCCAGTACTTC. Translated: CASSLQETQYF.